The rows below give T cell receptor beta chains drawn from one sample of a study of cytomegalovirus exposure and HLA in healthy donors. Measured with immunoSEQ multiplex PCR; TCRdb has only the in-frame clones, and not every one. The sample includes about 63,000 clones, roughly three quarters of them seen just once. The sequencing sample was made of PBMCs. All receptors derive from a woman in her thirties in good health and CMV-seronegative. Both conserved end residues are part of each CDR3. The D gene is left open where the match is weak. Clone size is shown for a subset of rows, as once, few, many or a class of expanded clone.

V: TRBV18; size: .; D: TRBD1; J: TRBJ1-1; DNA: TGTGCCAGCTCACCGGGACAGACGAACACTGAAGCTTTCTTT; CDR3: CASSPGQTNTEAFF
V: TRBV5-4; size: .; D: .; J: TRBJ1-3; DNA: TGTGCCAGCAGCTTGATGGGAGAACCTGGAAACACCATATATTTT; CDR3: CASSLMGEPGNTIYF
V: TRBV5-4; size: .; D: .; J: TRBJ1-1; DNA: TGTGCCAGCAGCTTGGTGGAGGACACTGAAGCTTTCTTT; CDR3: CASSLVEDTEAFF
V: TRBV19; size: .; D: .; J: TRBJ1-5; DNA: TGTGCCAGTAGTATAATGGGCAGCACCAATCAGCCCCAGCATTTT; CDR3: CASSIMGSTNQPQHF
V: TRBV7-9; size: .; D: .; J: TRBJ2-1; DNA: TGTGCCAGCGATGGGGGGGGCGCGGGGAATGAGCAGTTCTTC; CDR3: CASDGGGAGNEQFF
V: TRBV7-9; size: .; D: TRBD1; J: TRBJ1-3; DNA: TGTGCCAGCAGCGATCCGGGACAGGGGTCTGGAAACACCATATATTTT; CDR3: CASSDPGQGSGNTIYF
V: TRBV27; size: few; D: TRBD1; J: TRBJ1-1; DNA: TGTGCCAGCAGTTTAACAGGGGGGAACACTGAAGCTTTCTTT; CDR3: CASSLTGGNTEAFF
V: TRBV29-1; size: .; D: .; J: TRBJ2-5; DNA: TGCAGCGTGACGGACAGTCAAGAGACCCAGTACTTC; CDR3: CSVTDSQETQYF
V: TRBV7-3; size: .; D: TRBD1; J: TRBJ2-2; DNA: TGTGCCAGCAGCTCTGGACAGGGTAGCACCGGGGAGCTGTTTTTT; CDR3: CASSSGQGSTGELFF
V: TRBV5-4; size: .; D: .; J: TRBJ1-1; DNA: TGTGCCAGCAGCCCGGGGAGGTCCCACAACACTGAAGCTTTCTTT; CDR3: CASSPGRSHNTEAFF
V: TRBV5-4; size: .; D: .; J: TRBJ1-2; DNA: TGTGCCAGCAGCTTGGGGTTGGGGGCTGAGAGCTATGGCTACACCTTC; CDR3: CASSLGLGAESYGYTF
V: TRBV5-1; size: .; D: .; J: TRBJ2-3; DNA: TGCGCCAGCAGACCCCGAATAGCAGATACGCAGTATTTT; CDR3: CASRPRIADTQYF
V: TRBV6-1; size: .; D: .; J: TRBJ1-2; DNA: TGTGCCAGCAGTGAAGCGCGGGGCAGCTATGGCTACACCTTC; CDR3: CASSEARGSYGYTF
V: TRBV6-5; size: few; D: TRBD1; J: TRBJ1-1; DNA: TGTGCCAGCAGGTCGGACAGGGGGCGATCTGAAGCTTTCTTT; CDR3: CASRSDRGRSEAFF
V: TRBV6-5; size: .; D: .; J: TRBJ1-2; DNA: TGTGCCAGCAGTCGGGGTTCGACCAAGGATGGCTACACCTTC; CDR3: CASSRGSTKDGYTF
V: TRBV7-9; size: once; D: TRBD2; J: TRBJ2-5; DNA: TGTTCCAGCAGCTTAGTAGCGGGAGTTGAGACCCAGTACTTC; CDR3: CSSSLVAGVETQYF
V: TRBV2; size: .; D: .; J: TRBJ1-1; DNA: TGTGCCAGCAGTGACTGGGCAGCGAACACTGAAGCTTTCTTT; CDR3: CASSDWAANTEAFF
V: TRBV6-6; size: few; D: TRBD1; J: TRBJ1-1; DNA: TGTGCCAGCAGTTACTCGAGGGGCGCAGGGGGCCTTGAAGCTTTCTTT; CDR3: CASSYSRGAGGLEAFF
V: TRBV4-1; size: .; D: .; J: TRBJ1-1; DNA: TGCGCCAGCAGGAACAGGGCAAAGGCCACTGAAGCTTTCTTT; CDR3: CASRNRAKATEAFF
V: TRBV6-1; size: .; D: .; J: TRBJ2-6; DNA: TGTGCCAGCAGTGAAAATCAGGGCTCTGGGGCCAACGTCCTGACTTTC; CDR3: CASSENQGSGANVLTF
V: TRBV15; size: .; D: TRBD2; J: TRBJ2-5; DNA: TGTGCCACCAGCAGCGGGGCTAGCGGTAACCAAGAGACCCAGTACTTC; CDR3: CATSSGASGNQETQYF
V: TRBV14; size: once; D: .; J: TRBJ2-3; DNA: TGTGCCAGCAGCCCAACCTTCCGGGATACGCAGTATTTT; CDR3: CASSPTFRDTQYF
V: TRBV9; size: .; D: .; J: TRBJ2-7; DNA: TGTGCCAGCAGCGAGGGGACTGGATCCTACGAGCAGTACTTC; CDR3: CASSEGTGSYEQYF
V: TRBV18; size: .; D: .; J: TRBJ2-5; DNA: TGTGCCAGCCTGGGGGGAGAGGAGGCCCAGTACTTC; CDR3: CASLGGEEAQYF
V: TRBV12-1; size: .; D: .; J: TRBJ2-2; DNA: TGTGCCAGCAGCTCCCCGCGGGAGTTGGCCGGGGAGCTGTTTTTT; CDR3: CASSSPRELAGELFF
V: TRBV19; size: .; D: TRBD1; J: TRBJ1-1; DNA: TGTGCCAGTAGGACAGGGGGAGTTGAAGCTTTCTTT; CDR3: CASRTGGVEAFF
V: TRBV7-2; size: .; D: .; J: TRBJ1-3; DNA: TGTGCCAGCAGCCAAATGGGCATCTCTGGAAACACCATATATTTT; CDR3: CASSQMGISGNTIYF
V: TRBV27; size: .; D: .; J: TRBJ2-1; DNA: TGTGCCAGCAGCGTTAACAGCAATGAGCAGTTCTTC; CDR3: CASSVNSNEQFF